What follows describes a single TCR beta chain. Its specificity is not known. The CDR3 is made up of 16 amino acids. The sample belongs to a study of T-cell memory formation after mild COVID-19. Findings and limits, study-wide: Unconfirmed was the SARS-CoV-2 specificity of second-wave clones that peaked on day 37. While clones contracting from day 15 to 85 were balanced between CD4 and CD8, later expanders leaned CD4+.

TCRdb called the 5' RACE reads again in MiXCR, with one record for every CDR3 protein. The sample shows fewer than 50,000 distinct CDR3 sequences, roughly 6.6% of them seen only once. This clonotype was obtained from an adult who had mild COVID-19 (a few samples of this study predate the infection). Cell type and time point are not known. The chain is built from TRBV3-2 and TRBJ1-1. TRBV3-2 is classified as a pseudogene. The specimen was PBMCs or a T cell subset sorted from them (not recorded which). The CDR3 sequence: CASSLQVELVNTEAFF. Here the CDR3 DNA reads TGTGCCAGCAGCCTCCAAGTGGAACTAGTGAACACTGAAGCTTTCTTT.